This T cell receptor (beta chain) is from a study of T cell responses to AZD1222 COVID-19 vaccine. General study points: The span of vaccine-associated CD4 TCRs extended across spike, with dominance at 160-218 and 743-854. Two doses of AZD1222 preceded a rise in Spike-specific TCR breadth and depth. It was only a handful of AZD1222 recipients who were seropositive at baseline. Donors were largely white British and mainly female; clonal diversity was possibly underestimated.

Data came from immunoSEQ multiplex PCR; TCRdb stores just in-frame clones and leaves some out. The sample yields roughly 150,000 clones, approximately 90% seen once. Germline V gene sequence: CDR1 WNHNN, CDR2 SYGVQD (reference sequence). This CDR3 has 14 amino acids. Trimming stripped 1 base from V and 6 bases from J, with 13 bases between. This clone has a single count. Its antigen is not identified. Sequences were derived from peripheral blood, sampled on day 0 of AZD1222 vaccination. This chain connects TRBV10-1 to TRBJ2-7; no reliable D call. This TCR came from an adult in good health. The CDR3 DNA reads as TGCGCCAGCAGTGAGTGGAGACCCCCTCCCGAGCAGTACTTC. It yields the protein CASSEWRPPPEQYF.